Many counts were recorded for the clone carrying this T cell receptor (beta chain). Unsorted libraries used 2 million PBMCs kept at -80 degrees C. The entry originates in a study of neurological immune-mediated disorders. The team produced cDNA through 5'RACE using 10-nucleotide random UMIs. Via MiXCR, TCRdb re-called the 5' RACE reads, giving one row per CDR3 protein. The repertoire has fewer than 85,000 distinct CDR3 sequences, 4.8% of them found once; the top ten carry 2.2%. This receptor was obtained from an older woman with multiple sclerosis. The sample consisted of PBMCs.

DNA of the CDR3: TGTGCCAGCAGTTACGAGCGGAGTGGGGCCAACGTCCTGACTTTC. Translated, it gives CASSYERSGANVLTF. This chain links TRBV6-5 with TRBJ2-6; weak D call: TRBD2 (5 bases). Trimming left V 2 bases short and J 3 bases short, with 8 bases between. CDR3 length: 15 amino acids. Germline V gene lookup returns CDR1 MNHEY and CDR2 SVGAGI.